A selection of T cell receptor beta chains follows, all from one sample in a study of regulatory T cells in long-lasting Graves disease. TCRdb re-derived calls from the multiplex PCR reads in MiXCR, one entry per CDR3 protein. Of about 470,000 distinct CDR3 sequences in the sample, about 15% were seen once. Separately, the same data were catalogued under a study of T cells in Graves' hyperthyroidism and ophthalmopathy.

The specimen comprised peripheral blood mononuclear cells (PBMCs), sampled at new diagnosis, from a patient treated with antithyroid drugs. All receptors derive from a woman aged 25 to 39 with Graves disease. Each CDR3 is given with its conserved first and last residue. A D gene is named only where the DNA matches it firmly. A clone size is listed for some rows: how often the clone was seen (once, few, many), or a class if it is expanded.

>-|-|TRBJ2-3|TRBV5-5
CASSLVAGSTDTQYF
TGTGCCAGCAGCTTGGTTGCGGGAAGCACAGATACGCAGTATTTT
>many|-|TRBJ1-6|TRBV2
CASSVRGNSPLHF
TGTGCCAGCAGTGTGAGGGGCAATTCACCCCTCCACTTT
>-|TRBD1|TRBJ2-7|TRBV30
CAWSPTDRGYGVQYF
TGTGCCTGGAGTCCCACCGACAGGGGATACGGGGTGCAGTACTTC
>-|TRBD2|TRBJ2-7|TRBV20-1
CSARWGGYPYEQYF
TGCAGTGCTAGATGGGGGGGGTACCCCTACGAGCAGTACTTC
>few|TRBD2|TRBJ2-5|TRBV5-1
CASSFGSGSWETQYF
TGCGCCAGCAGCTTCGGTAGCGGGAGCTGGGAGACCCAGTACTTC
>few|TRBD1|TRBJ2-6|TRBV13
CASSPEGADRAGANVLTF
TGTGCCAGCAGCCCCGAGGGGGCCGACAGGGCCGGGGCCAACGTCCTGACTTTC
>many|-|TRBJ1-2|TRBV6-1
CASSNLPTGLYGYTF
TGTGCCAGCAGTAATCTTCCGACAGGCCTCTATGGCTACACCTTC
>few|-|TRBJ2-1|TRBV6-5
CASSYSSGLGINEQFF
TGTGCCAGCAGTTACTCGTCGGGTCTTGGCATCAATGAGCAGTTCTTC
>few|-|TRBJ1-1|TRBV5-5
CASSRVRADTEAFF
TGTGCCAGCAGTCGGGTACGGGCAGACACTGAAGCTTTCTTT
>many|-|TRBJ2-1|TRBV5-1
CASSDPDRGRYNEQFF
TGCGCCAGCAGCGACCCTGACCGAGGGAGGTACAATGAGCAGTTCTTC
>few|TRBD1|TRBJ2-1|TRBV9
CASSRDRGGGEQFF
TGTGCCAGCTCCCGGGACAGGGGCGGCGGGGAGCAGTTCTTC
>many|-|TRBJ2-7|TRBV2
CASSVGATLGEQYF
TGTGCCAGCAGTGTGGGGGCAACCCTCGGCGAGCAGTACTTC
>many|TRBD2|TRBJ2-2|TRBV5-1
CASRTLGGRLNTGELFF
TGCGCCAGCCGCACGCTGGGCGGGAGGTTGAACACCGGGGAGCTGTTTTTT
>many|-|TRBJ2-7|TRBV7-9
CASSPPAGLVVSSYEQYF
TGTGCCAGCAGCCCACCTGCGGGGTTAGTAGTAAGCTCCTACGAGCAGTACTTC
>-|TRBD1|TRBJ1-2|TRBV29-1
CSVSGQFYGYTF
TGCAGCGTTTCGGGACAGTTCTATGGCTACACCTTC
>few|-|TRBJ1-4|TRBV6-2/TRBV6-3
CASSYGSGRSEKLFF
TGTGCCAGCAGTTACGGTTCGGGGCGCTCTGAAAAACTGTTTTTT
>few|-|TRBJ2-5|TRBV27
CASSTALGTQYF
TGTGCCAGCAGTACCGCCTTGGGGACCCAGTACTTC
>many|-|TRBJ1-5|TRBV28
CASSSQRPNQPQHF
TGTGCCAGCAGTTCTCAGAGACCTAATCAGCCCCAGCATTTT
>many|TRBD1|TRBJ2-5|TRBV12-3/TRBV12-4
CASRPGQGQETQYF
TGTGCCAGCAGGCCGGGACAGGGGCAAGAGACCCAGTACTTC
>many|TRBD1|TRBJ2-1|TRBV11-3
CASSPWGGQGASEQFF
TGTGCCAGCAGCCCGTGGGGAGGACAGGGGGCGAGTGAGCAGTTCTTC
>many|-|TRBJ1-1|TRBV12-3/TRBV12-4
CASSLRRTPEAFF
TGTGCCAGCAGTTTACGGAGGACTCCTGAAGCTTTCTTT
>few|TRBD1|TRBJ2-4|TRBV2
CASSSLQGVGGNIQYF
TGTGCCAGCAGTTCTCTACAGGGGGTTGGGGGAAACATTCAGTACTTC
>many|-|TRBJ2-3|TRBV11-2
CASSLFADTQYF
TGTGCCAGCAGCTTATTTGCAGATACGCAGTATTTT
>few|TRBD2|TRBJ2-5|TRBV20-1
CSGYSGVQETQYF
TGCAGTGGGTATAGCGGGGTCCAAGAGACCCAGTACTTC
>-|-|TRBJ1-1|TRBV29-1
CSVEVANTEAFF
TGCAGCGTTGAAGTGGCCAACACTGAAGCTTTCTTT
>many|-|TRBJ1-2|TRBV3-1
CASSHNTAYGYTF
TGTGCCAGCAGCCACAATACAGCTTATGGCTACACCTTC
>-|-|TRBJ2-5|TRBV6-1
CASSLDPVKGTQYF
TGTGCCAGCAGCTTGGACCCCGTGAAAGGGACCCAGTACTTC
>few|-|TRBJ1-2|TRBV6-1
CASLQSNYGYTF
TGTGCCAGCTTACAGTCGAACTATGGCTACACCTTC
>-|TRBD2|TRBJ2-2|TRBV6-2/TRBV6-3
CASSFPQREGRNGELFF
TGTGCCAGCAGTTTTCCGCAGCGGGAGGGCCGTAACGGGGAGCTGTTTTTT
>many|-|TRBJ2-3|TRBV5-1
CASSRTAGKDTQYF
TGCGCCAGCAGCCGCACGGCAGGGAAGGATACGCAGTATTTT
>many|TRBD2|TRBJ2-2|TRBV18
CASSPERLANTGELFF
TGTGCCAGCTCACCAGAGCGACTAGCAAACACCGGGGAGCTGTTTTTT
>few|-|TRBJ1-6|TRBV7-9
CASRGREGSPLHF
TGTGCCAGCAGGGGGAGAGAAGGCTCACCCCTCCACTTT